Each of the 17 T cell receptor beta chains below was sequenced from the same sample in a study of cytomegalovirus exposure and HLA in healthy donors. The PCR was carried out with 60 Vbeta primers and 13 Jbeta primers. The assay was immunoSEQ multiplex PCR, and TCRdb's table has in-frame clones only and misses some. Of around 180,000 clones in the sample, 79% were seen once. Specimen: PBMCs. The receptors here all came from a woman aged 40 to 55 in good health and CMV-seronegative.

The rearrangement links TRBV5-1 to TRBJ2-7, with 9 nucleotides matching TRBD2. Germline V gene lookup returns CDR1 SGHRS and CDR2 YFSETQ. CDR3 length equals 16 residues. The V gene end was trimmed by 1 base and the J gene end by 1 base; junction bases not matched to a gene: 6. In nucleotides, the CDR3 is TGCGCCAGCAGCTTGTTGAGCGGGAGGTATTCCTACGAGCAGTACTTC. Translated: CASSLLSGRYSYEQYF.

This chain links TRBV7-8 with TRBJ2-3; D may be TRBD2 (6 bases). Germline loops: CDR1 SGHVS, CDR2 FQNEAQ. Trimming removed 3 bases at V and 0 bases at J, with 10 bases between. The CDR3 extends over 15 amino acids. The CDR3 region has the DNA TGTGCCAGCAGCTTTGGAGGGTATAGCACAGATACGCAGTATTTT. Encoded protein: CASSFGGYSTDTQYF.

The chain carries TRBV7-8 and TRBJ2-1; possible D gene TRBD1, 5 bases. The CDR3 totals 12 residues. The germline V gene encodes CDR1 SGHVS and CDR2 FQNEAQ. Trimming removed 1 base at V and 8 bases at J, with 6 bases between. The CDR3 loop is CASSLVRDEQFF. The CDR3 DNA reads TGTGCCAGCAGCTTAGTCAGGGATGAGCAGTTCTTC.

V gene TRBV4-2 combines with J gene TRBJ2-6; D is perhaps TRBD1 (5 bases). Deletions cut 4 bases from V and 3 bases from J, with 25 bases between. The germline CDR1 and CDR2 sequences are LGHNA and YNFKEQ. The CDR3 sequence is 20 residues long. CDR3 coding DNA: TGTGCCAGCAGCCCAATAATGCGCGACAGTGGAATAGGTGGGGCCAACGTCCTGACTTTC. Translating it yields CASSPIMRDSGIGGANVLTF.

This sequence joins TRBV5-1 and TRBJ1-4; D might be TRBD1 (5 bases). CDR1 and CDR2 (germline): SGHRS, YFSETQ. The CDR3 spans 12 residues. The V end lost 6 bases, the J end lost 6 bases, and 9 bases lay between the germline ends. Here the CDR3 reads CASNGGDEKLFF. The CDR3, as DNA: TGCGCCAGCAATGGGGGGGATGAAAAACTGTTTTTT.

V gene TRBV7-9 combines with J gene TRBJ2-3; TRBD2 aligns across 15 bases. The J segment lost 2 bases and the V segment lost 7 bases, leaving 10 bases of the junction unmatched. CDR1 is SEHNR and CDR2 is FQNEAQ in the germline V gene (reference sequence). The CDR3 totals 18 residues. The CDR3 loop reads CASKGGLAGGVFTDTQYF. DNA for the CDR3: TGTGCCAGCAAAGGGGGACTAGCGGGAGGAGTGTTCACAGATACGCAGTATTTT.

The gene calls are TRBV28 and TRBJ1-5; no clear D. The CDR3 has 13 residues. V dropped 2 bases and J dropped 7 bases, with 9 bases sitting between them. Germline CDR1 reads MDHEN; CDR2 reads SYDVKM. The CDR3 is CASSLLWRQPQHF. Written as DNA, the CDR3 is TGTGCCAGCAGTTTACTTTGGAGGCAGCCCCAGCATTTT.

This sequence joins TRBV27 and TRBJ1-1; 7 bases are shared with TRBD1. Germline CDR1 is MNHEY and CDR2 is SMNVEV (reference sequence). J lost 0 bases, V lost 6 bases, and 7 bases had no gene match. The CDR3 sequence is 15 residues long. The CDR3 reads CASRAAGGMNTEAFF. The CDR3 region has the DNA TGTGCCAGCAGAGCTGCAGGGGGGATGAACACTGAAGCTTTCTTT.

As to this clone: Different DNA sequences within this sample yield the same CDR3. The chain recombines TRBV19 with TRBJ2-7; 12 bases are shared with TRBD1. CDR1 LNHDA and CDR2 SQIVND come from the germline V gene (reference sequence). Trimming at V came to 3 bases and at J to 4 bases, leaving 4 bases not matched to a gene. CDR3 length: 15 amino acids. The CDR3 DNA is TGTGCCAGTAGTATCTCGGGACAGGGGGCATACGAGCAGTACTTC. Translated, it gives CASSISGQGAYEQYF. Supplemented by reference TRBV19 and TRBJ2-7, the full variable domain reads DGGITQSPKYLFRKEGQNVTLSCEQNLNHDAMYWYRQDPGQGLRLIYYSQIVNDFQKGDIAEGYSVSREKKESFPLTVTSAQKNPTAFYLCASSISGQGAYEQYFGPGTRLTVT.

This chain's CDR3 is CAWSTAVDTQYF. The CDR3, as DNA: TGTGCCTGGAGTACCGCAGTAGATACGCAGTATTTT. This rearrangement joins TRBV30 to TRBJ2-3; D not resolved. The V end was cut by 2 bases, the J end by 5 bases, with 8 bases between. The CDR3 runs to 12 residues. CDR1 is GTSNPN and CDR2 is SVGIG in the germline V gene (reference sequence).

CDR3 protein: CASSLSPGVNYGYTF. CDR3 nucleotides: TGTGCCAGCAGCTTAAGCCCGGGGGTTAACTATGGCTACACCTTC. The chain carries TRBV7-2 and TRBJ1-2, with D possibly being TRBD1 (5 bases). The CDR3 has 15 amino acids. V dropped 2 bases and J dropped 1 base, with 11 bases sitting between them. CDR1 SGHTA and CDR2 FQGNSA come from the germline V gene.

The rearrangement links TRBV25-1 to TRBJ2-7, with a weak D call TRBD1 (6 bases). The CDR3 covers 12 residues. Germline V lookup: CDR1 MGHDK, CDR2 SYGVNS. V lost 5 bases and J 5 bases, leaving 10 bases between the germline ends. The CDR3 loop is CASSPYRDEQYF. In nucleotides, the CDR3 is TGTGCCAGCAGTCCCTACAGGGACGAGCAGTACTTC.

The rearrangement joins TRBV5-1 to TRBJ2-1; 7 bases line up with TRBD1. V lost 1 base, J lost 6 bases, and 7 bases stayed unmatched. Germline CDR1 SGHRS, CDR2 YFSETQ. The CDR3 loop spans 15 amino acids. The CDR3 region has the DNA TGCGCCAGCAGCTTGCGGACAGGAATCGGCAATGAGCAGTTCTTC. It translates to CASSLRTGIGNEQFF.

The chain links TRBV7-9 to TRBJ2-2; 12 bases are shared with TRBD2. The CDR3 length is 18 residues. Per germline, CDR1 SEHNR and CDR2 FQNEAQ (reference sequence). V lost 2 bases, J lost 5 bases, and 9 bases stayed unmatched. CDR3 DNA: TGTGCCAGCAGCTTACCGCAGACTAGCGGGAGAGGTACCGGGGAGCTGTTTTTT. Translation gives CASSLPQTSGRGTGELFF.

This clone came up a few times. The J gene is TRBJ2-7, the V gene TRBV15; 8 bases line up with TRBD1. The germline CDR1 and CDR2 sequences are LNHNV and YYDKDF (reference sequence). V shed 5 bases, J shed 3 bases, and the junction held 6 bases outside the gene matches. The CDR3 has 14 amino acids. As DNA, the CDR3 is TGTGCCACCAGCTCGACAGGGGCGGTCTACGAGCAGTACTTC. This encodes CATSSTGAVYEQYF.

There are a few counts of this clone. The rearrangement links TRBV30 to TRBJ1-1, with D possibly matching TRBD1 (6 bases). CDR1 GTSNPN and CDR2 SVGIG come from the germline V gene (reference sequence). Deletions cut 3 bases from V and 0 bases from J, with 11 bases between. The CDR3 is made up of 14 amino acids. Here the CDR3 DNA reads TGTGCCTGGAGCCGGGACAATTTGAACACTGAAGCTTTCTTT. Amino acid sequence: CAWSRDNLNTEAFF.

The chain combines TRBV4-2 with TRBJ2-7, with a weak D call TRBD1 (5 bases). Deletions cut 0 bases from V and 2 bases from J, with 8 bases between. There are 14 residues in the CDR3. Germline V gives CDR1 LGHNA, CDR2 YNFKEQ. CDR3 in amino acids: CASSQDTRAYEQYF. CDR3 sequence (DNA): TGTGCCAGCAGCCAAGATACCAGGGCCTACGAGCAGTACTTC.